The 17 T cell receptor beta chains below come from one sample, sequenced in a study of T cell responses to AZD1222 COVID-19 vaccine. The repertoire was sequenced with immunoSEQ multiplex PCR; TCRdb's copy has only in-frame clones and lacks some. This sample has some 84,000 clones, with around 85% found just once. The specimen was peripheral blood, collected on day 0 of AZD1222 vaccination. The receptors come from an adult in good health.

The rearrangement uses TRBV12-3 or TRBV12-4 and TRBJ1-1; TRBD1 matches at 8 bases. The CDR3 has 11 residues. V shed 6 bases, J shed 6 bases, and the junction held 0 bases outside the gene matches. CDR3 in amino acids: CASRGQAEAFF. Here the CDR3 DNA reads TGTGCCAGCAGGGGACAGGCTGAAGCTTTCTTT.

The chain joins TRBV7-9 to TRBJ1-6, with D unresolved. The V end was cut by 4 bases, the J end by 6 bases, with 4 bases between. The CDR3 runs to 12 residues. CDR1 and CDR2 (germline): SEHNR, FQNEAQ (reference sequence). The CDR3 sequence is CASSWTNSPLHF. In DNA form, the CDR3 reads TGTGCCAGCAGCTGGACTAATTCACCCCTCCACTTT.

V usage is TRBV6-5 and J usage is TRBJ1-2; the D gene is possibly TRBD1 (5 bases). This CDR3 is built from 15 residues. V was clipped by 10 bases and J by 8 bases, with 26 bases between them. Germline V CDR1 and CDR2: MNHEY, SVGAGI. The CDR3 region is CATRADSGTFLGYTF. CDR3 DNA sequence: TGTGCCACGCGCGCGGACTCAGGGACGTTTTTGGGCTACACCTTC.

This clone has more than one count but fewer than ten. The rearrangement joins TRBV11-3 to TRBJ2-5; 14 positions match TRBD2. Germline loops: CDR1 SGHNT, CDR2 YENEEA. Trimming removed 5 bases from V and 4 bases from J; junction bases left unmatched: 12. The length of the CDR3 is 18 residues. The CDR3 loop reads CASSVSGTSGRKGETQYF. As DNA, the CDR3 is TGTGCCAGCAGCGTCTCCGGGACTAGCGGGAGAAAAGGAGAGACCCAGTACTTC.

This chain's CDR3 is CASSPLSGSYNEQFF. Here the CDR3 DNA reads TGTGCCAGCAGCCCCCTTTCGGGGTCCTACAATGAGCAGTTCTTC. The V call is TRBV11-2, the J call TRBJ2-1; a weak D match, TRBD2 (5 bases). V lost 5 bases, J lost 1 base, and 12 bases lay in between. The germline gives CDR1 SGHAT, CDR2 FQNNGV. The CDR3 extends over 15 amino acids.

V is TRBV7-3 and J is TRBJ1-2; D gene uncertain. Germline values: CDR1 SGHTA, CDR2 FQGTGA. The CDR3 sequence is 15 residues long. The V end was cut by 0 bases, the J end by 1 base, with 9 bases between. CDR3 region: CASSLTGTNNYGYTF. CDR3 DNA: TGTGCCAGCAGCTTAACCGGAACCAATAACTATGGCTACACCTTC. The whole variable domain, remainder taken from reference TRBV7-3 and TRBJ1-2, is GAGVSQTPSNKVTEKGKYVELRCDPISGHTALYWYRQSLGQGPEFLIYFQGTGAADDSGLPNDRFFAVRPEGSVSTLKIQRTERGDSAVYLCASSLTGTNNYGYTFGSGTRLTVV.

The rearrangement joins TRBV5-4 to TRBJ1-2, with 8 bases fitting TRBD1. The CDR3 extends over 16 amino acids. Germline assignment: CDR1 SGHNT and CDR2 YYREEE (reference sequence). V shed 0 bases, J shed 0 bases, and the junction held 4 bases outside the gene matches. CDR3 protein: CASSLARDRSNYGYTF. The CDR3 nucleotides are TGTGCCAGCAGCTTGGCTAGGGACAGGTCTAACTATGGCTACACCTTC.

The chain couples TRBV5-1 to TRBJ2-1; D is possibly TRBD1 (5 bases). The V and J ends lost 4 bases and 7 bases respectively, with 12 bases between them. Germline loops: CDR1 SGHRS, CDR2 YFSETQ. This CDR3 region has 13 residues. The CDR3: CASSPAGWNEQFF. As DNA, the CDR3 is TGCGCCAGCAGCCCCGCAGGGTGGAATGAGCAGTTCTTC.

This rearrangement joins TRBV7-9 to TRBJ2-3; the D is unclear. V lost 1 base to trimming and J lost 1 base, with 9 bases between them. This CDR3 is built from 15 residues. The germline CDR1 and CDR2 sequences are SEHNR and FQNEAQ (reference sequence). The CDR3: CASSLGSPRTDTQYF. CDR3 nucleotides: TGTGCCAGCAGCTTAGGTAGCCCCCGCACAGATACGCAGTATTTT.

This sequence joins TRBV7-9 and TRBJ1-2; TRBD1 is a possible D gene (6 bases). The V end was cut by 4 bases, the J end by 4 bases, with 13 bases between. CDR3 length: 14 residues. The germline CDR1 and CDR2 sequences are SEHNR and FQNEAQ (reference sequence). The CDR3 coding sequence is TGTGCCAGCAGCTGGGCAGGGGCGGGCTATGGCTACACCTTC. This codes for CASSWAGAGYGYTF.

This clone was seen a single time. The chain is built from TRBV7-2 and TRBJ2-7; 9 bases are a match to TRBD2. Per germline, CDR1 SGHTA and CDR2 FQGNSA. This CDR3 spans 13 amino acids. The J segment lost 7 bases and the V segment lost 5 bases, leaving 6 bases of the junction unmatched. As DNA, the CDR3 is TGTGCCAGCAGCGTGGGACTAGCTGAGGAGCAGTACTTC. The encoded protein is CASSVGLAEEQYF. The variable domain in full, with the rest retrieved from reference TRBV7-2 and TRBJ2-7, is GAGVSQSPSNKVTEKGKDVELRCDPISGHTALYWYRQSLGQGLEFLIYFQGNSAPDKSGLPSDRFSAERTGGSVSTLTIQRTQQEDSAVYLCASSVGLAEEQYFGPGTRLTVT.

This chain uses TRBV19 with TRBJ1-4; D perhaps matches TRBD1 (5 bases). V lost 5 bases to trimming and J lost 7 bases, with 17 bases between them. The germline CDR1 and CDR2 sequences are LNHDA and SQIVND (reference sequence). CDR3 length: 15 amino acids. CDR3 nucleotide sequence: TGTGCCAGTAGTTTCGGGACTCTAGGGAGTGAAAAACTGTTTTTT. The encoded protein is CASSFGTLGSEKLFF.

The CDR3 region has the DNA TGTGCCAGCAGCTTGGATCTGGGACAGGGGGCTTCACCCCTCCACTTT. It yields the protein CASSLDLGQGASPLHF. This rearrangement joins TRBV5-4 to TRBJ1-6; 12 bases line up with TRBD1. The CDR3 is 16 residues long. The V gene end was trimmed by 0 bases and the J gene end by 9 bases; junction bases not matched to a gene: 4. In germline, CDR1 is SGHNT, CDR2 YYREEE (reference sequence).

CDR3 in DNA: TGCGCCAGCAGCTTGGTAGACGGCTATCAGCCCCAGCATTTT. Encoded protein: CASSLVDGYQPQHF. This chain links TRBV5-1 with TRBJ1-5; no firm D call. This CDR3 is built from 14 residues. Trimming stripped 0 bases from V and 5 bases from J, with 9 bases between. Germline V lookup: CDR1 SGHRS, CDR2 YFSETQ.

The chain uses TRBV5-1 and TRBJ2-3; D perhaps matches TRBD1 (5 bases). The V gene's germline CDR1 is SGHRS and CDR2 YFSETQ. The CDR3 runs to 17 residues. V gave up 3 bases and J gave up 1 base, with 18 bases separating them. The CDR3 DNA follows: TGCGCCAGCAGCTCACAGGCTAGGCCCCTACGCACAGATACGCAGTATTTT. Amino acids: CASSSQARPLRTDTQYF.

J is TRBJ2-7 and V is TRBV11-3; perhaps TRBD2 as D (5 bases). The V gene lost 1 base and the J gene lost 1 base, with 8 bases spanning the gap. The CDR3 extends over 14 amino acids. The germline V gene encodes CDR1 SGHNT and CDR2 YENEEA. CDR3 in amino acids: CASSLVQRSYEQYF. CDR3 coding DNA: TGTGCCAGCAGCTTAGTCCAGCGGTCCTACGAGCAGTACTTC.

The chain has TRBV24-1 and TRBJ2-3; weak D call: TRBD2 (5 bases). The CDR3 has 16 amino acids. Germline values: CDR1 KGHDR, CDR2 SFDVKD. Between the trimmed V and J ends, which lost 4 bases and 5 bases, there was a span of 18 bases. CDR3 nucleotides: TGTGCCACCAGTGAAGAGGGTGGGGTAGGTGAAGATACGCAGTATTTT. Translating it yields CATSEEGGVGEDTQYF.